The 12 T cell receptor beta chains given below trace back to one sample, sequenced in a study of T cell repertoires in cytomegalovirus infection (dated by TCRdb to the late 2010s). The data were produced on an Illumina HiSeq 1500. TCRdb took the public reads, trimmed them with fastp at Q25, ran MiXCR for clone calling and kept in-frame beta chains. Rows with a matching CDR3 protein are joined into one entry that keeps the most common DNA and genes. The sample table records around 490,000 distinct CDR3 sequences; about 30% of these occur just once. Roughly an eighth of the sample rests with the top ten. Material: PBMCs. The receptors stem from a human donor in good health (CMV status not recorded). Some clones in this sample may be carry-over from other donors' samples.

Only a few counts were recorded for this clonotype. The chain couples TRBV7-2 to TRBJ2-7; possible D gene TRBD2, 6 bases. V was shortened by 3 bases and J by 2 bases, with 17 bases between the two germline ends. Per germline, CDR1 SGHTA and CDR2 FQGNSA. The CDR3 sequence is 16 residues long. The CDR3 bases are TGTGCCAGCAGCTTGGCGGGGAATAAAGCGGCCTACGAGCAGTACTTC. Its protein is CASSLAGNKAAYEQYF.

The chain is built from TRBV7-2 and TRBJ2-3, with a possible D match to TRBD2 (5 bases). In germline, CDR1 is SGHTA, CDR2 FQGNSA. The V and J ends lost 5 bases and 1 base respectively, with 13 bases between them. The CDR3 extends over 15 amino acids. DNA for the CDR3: TGTGCCAGCAGCCAAATCCGGGATCGCACAGATACGCAGTATTTT. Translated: CASSQIRDRTDTQYF.

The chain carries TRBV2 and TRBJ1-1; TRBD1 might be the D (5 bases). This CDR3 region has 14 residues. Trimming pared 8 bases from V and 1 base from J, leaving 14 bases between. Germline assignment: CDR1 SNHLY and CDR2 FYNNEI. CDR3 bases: TGTGCCAGCGGGGGACCCCCGAAGAACACTGAAGCTTTCTTT. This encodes CASGGPPKNTEAFF.

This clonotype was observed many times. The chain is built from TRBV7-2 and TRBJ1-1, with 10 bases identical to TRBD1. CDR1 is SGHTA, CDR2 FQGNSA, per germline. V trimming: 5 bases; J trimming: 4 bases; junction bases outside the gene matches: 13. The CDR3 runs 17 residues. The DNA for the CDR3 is TGTGCCAGCAGCCTCACTGTGACAGGGGGCCTAGGCACTGAAGCTTTCTTT. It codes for CASSLTVTGGLGTEAFF.

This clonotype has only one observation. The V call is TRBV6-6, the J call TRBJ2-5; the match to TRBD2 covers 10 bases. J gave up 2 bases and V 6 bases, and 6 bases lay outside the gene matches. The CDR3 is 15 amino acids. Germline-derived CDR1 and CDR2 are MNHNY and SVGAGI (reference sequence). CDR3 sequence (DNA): TGTGCCAGCAGACCTAGCGGGAGCCTTCAAGAGACCCAGTACTTC. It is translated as CASRPSGSLQETQYF.

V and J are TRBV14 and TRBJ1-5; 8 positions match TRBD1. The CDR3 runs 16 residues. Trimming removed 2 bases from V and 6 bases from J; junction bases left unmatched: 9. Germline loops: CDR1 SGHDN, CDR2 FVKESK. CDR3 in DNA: TGTGCCAGCAGCCAATCTTCGGACAGGGAAGGTCAGCCCCAGCATTTT. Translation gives CASSQSSDREGQPQHF.

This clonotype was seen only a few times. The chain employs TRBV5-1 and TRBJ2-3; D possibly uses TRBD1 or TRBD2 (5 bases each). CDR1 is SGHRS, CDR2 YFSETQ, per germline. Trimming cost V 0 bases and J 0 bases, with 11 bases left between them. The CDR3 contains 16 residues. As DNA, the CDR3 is TGCGCCAGCAGCTTGGGTGGGGACCTTAGCACAGATACGCAGTATTTT. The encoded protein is CASSLGGDLSTDTQYF. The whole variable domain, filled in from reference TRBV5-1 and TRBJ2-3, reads KAGVTQTPRYLIKTRGQQVTLSCSPISGHRSVSWYQQTPGQGLQFLFEYFSETQRNKGNFPGRFSGRQFSNSRSEMNVSTLELGDSALYLCASSLGGDLSTDTQYFGPGTRLTVL.

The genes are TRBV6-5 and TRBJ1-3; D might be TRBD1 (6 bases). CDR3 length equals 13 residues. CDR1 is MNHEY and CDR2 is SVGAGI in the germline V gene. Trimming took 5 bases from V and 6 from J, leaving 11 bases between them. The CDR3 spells CASSRGAENTIYF. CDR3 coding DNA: TGTGCCAGCAGTAGGGGGGCGGAAAACACCATATATTTT.

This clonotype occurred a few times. DNA for the CDR3: TGTGCCAGCAGCCAGAGAAGGGGTATGGATACGCAGTATTTT. Protein: CASSQRRGMDTQYF. The gene calls are TRBV7-6 and TRBJ2-3; TRBD1 might be the D (5 bases). The CDR3 covers 14 residues. With 5 bases removed from V and 6 bases from J, the gap between germline ends came to 15 bases. The germline V gene has CDR1 SGHVS and CDR2 FNYEAQ.

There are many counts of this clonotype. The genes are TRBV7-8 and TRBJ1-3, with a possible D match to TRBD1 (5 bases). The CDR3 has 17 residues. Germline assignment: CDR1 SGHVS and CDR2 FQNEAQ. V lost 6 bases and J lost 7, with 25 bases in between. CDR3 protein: CASRASPGSIRGNTIYF. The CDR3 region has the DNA TGTGCCAGCAGAGCTTCCCCGGGGTCAATCCGGGGGAACACCATATATTTT. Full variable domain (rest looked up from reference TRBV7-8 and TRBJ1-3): GAGVSQSPRYKVAKRGQDVALRCDPISGHVSLFWYQQALGQGPEFLTYFQNEAQLDKSGLPSDRFFAERPEGSVSTLKIQRTQQEDSAVYLCASRASPGSIRGNTIYFGEGSWLTVV.

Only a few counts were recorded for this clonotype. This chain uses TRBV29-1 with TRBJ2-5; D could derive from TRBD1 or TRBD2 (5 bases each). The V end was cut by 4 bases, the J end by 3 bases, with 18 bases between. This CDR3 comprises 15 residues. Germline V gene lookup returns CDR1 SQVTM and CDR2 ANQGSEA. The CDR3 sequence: CSVGGTPRVEETQYF. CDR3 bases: TGCAGCGTTGGGGGGACGCCACGTGTTGAAGAGACCCAGTACTTC.

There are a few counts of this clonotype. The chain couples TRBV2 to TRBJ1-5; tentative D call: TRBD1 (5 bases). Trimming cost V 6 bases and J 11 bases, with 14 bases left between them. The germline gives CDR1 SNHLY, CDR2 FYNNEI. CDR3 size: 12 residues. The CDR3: CASSPGTATQHF. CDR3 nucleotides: TGTGCCAGCAGCCCAGGGACGGCCACCCAGCATTTT.